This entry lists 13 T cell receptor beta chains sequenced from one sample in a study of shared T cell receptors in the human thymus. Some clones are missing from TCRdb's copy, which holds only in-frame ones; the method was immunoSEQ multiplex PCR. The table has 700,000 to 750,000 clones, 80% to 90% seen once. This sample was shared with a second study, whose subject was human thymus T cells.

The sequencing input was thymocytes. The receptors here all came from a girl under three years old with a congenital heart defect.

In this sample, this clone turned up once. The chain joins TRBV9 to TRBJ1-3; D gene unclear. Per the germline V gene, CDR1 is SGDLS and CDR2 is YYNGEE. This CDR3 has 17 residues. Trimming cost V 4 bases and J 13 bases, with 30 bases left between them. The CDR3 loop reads CASSSTPLDFSHPVIYF. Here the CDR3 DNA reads TGTGCCAGCAGCTCAACCCCCCTGGACTTCTCCCACCCCGTAATATATTTT.

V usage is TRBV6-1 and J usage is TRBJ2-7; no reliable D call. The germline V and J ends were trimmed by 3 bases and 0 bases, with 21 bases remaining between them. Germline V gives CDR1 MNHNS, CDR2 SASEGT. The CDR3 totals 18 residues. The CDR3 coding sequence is TGTGCCAGCAGTGATGCGGAGAAGTTACGGCGGAGCTCCTACGAGCAGTACTTC. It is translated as CASSDAEKLRRSSYEQYF.

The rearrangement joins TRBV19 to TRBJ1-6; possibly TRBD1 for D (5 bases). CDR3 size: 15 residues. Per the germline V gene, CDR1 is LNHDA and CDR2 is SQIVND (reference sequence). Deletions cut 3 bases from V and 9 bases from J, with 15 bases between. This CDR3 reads CASSMGRDLSSPLHF. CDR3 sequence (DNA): TGTGCCAGTAGTATGGGAAGGGACTTGTCTTCACCCCTCCACTTT.

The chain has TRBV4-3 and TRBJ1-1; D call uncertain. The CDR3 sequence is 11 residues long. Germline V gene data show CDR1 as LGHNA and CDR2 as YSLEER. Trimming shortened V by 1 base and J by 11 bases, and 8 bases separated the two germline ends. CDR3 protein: CASSQGEFAFF. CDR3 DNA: TGCGCCAGCAGCCAAGGGGAGTTCGCTTTCTTT.

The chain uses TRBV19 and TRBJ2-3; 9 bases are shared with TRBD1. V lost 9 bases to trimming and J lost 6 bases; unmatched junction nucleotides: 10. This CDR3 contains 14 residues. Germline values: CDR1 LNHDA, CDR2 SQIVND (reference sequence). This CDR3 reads CASEGGQGEDTQYF. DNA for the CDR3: TGTGCCAGCGAGGGGGGACAGGGCGAGGATACGCAGTATTTT.

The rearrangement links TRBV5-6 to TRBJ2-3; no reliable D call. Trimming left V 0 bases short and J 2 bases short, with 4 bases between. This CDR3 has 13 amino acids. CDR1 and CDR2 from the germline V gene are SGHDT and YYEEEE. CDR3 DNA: TGTGCCAGCAGCTTGGCTAACACAGATACGCAGTATTTT. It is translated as CASSLANTDTQYF.

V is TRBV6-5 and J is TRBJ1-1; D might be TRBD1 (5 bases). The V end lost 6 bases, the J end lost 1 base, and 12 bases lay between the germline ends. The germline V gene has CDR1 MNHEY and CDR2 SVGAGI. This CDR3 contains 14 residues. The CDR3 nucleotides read TGTGCCAGCAGCTCGACAGAAAAGAACACTGAAGCTTTCTTT. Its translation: CASSSTEKNTEAFF.

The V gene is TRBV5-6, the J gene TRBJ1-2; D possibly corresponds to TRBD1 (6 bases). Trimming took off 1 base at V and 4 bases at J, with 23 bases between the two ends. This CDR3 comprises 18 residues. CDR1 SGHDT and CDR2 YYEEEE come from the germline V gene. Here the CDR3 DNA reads TGTGCCAGCAGCTTGAGTGTTCCAGGTCGGGGGGGGCGCTATGGCTACACCTTC. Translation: CASSLSVPGRGGRYGYTF.

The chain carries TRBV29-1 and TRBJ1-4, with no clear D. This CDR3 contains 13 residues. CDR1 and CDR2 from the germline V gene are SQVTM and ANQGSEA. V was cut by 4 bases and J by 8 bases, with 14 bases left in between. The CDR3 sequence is CSVVVSKYEKLFF. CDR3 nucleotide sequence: TGCAGCGTTGTGGTGAGCAAGTACGAAAAACTGTTTTTT. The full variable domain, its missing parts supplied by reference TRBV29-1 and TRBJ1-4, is SAVISQKPSRDICQRGTSLTIQCQVDSQVTMMFWYRQQPGQSLTLIATANQGSEATYESGFVIDKFPISRPNLTFSTLTVSNMSPEDSSIYLCSVVVSKYEKLFFGSGTQLSVL.

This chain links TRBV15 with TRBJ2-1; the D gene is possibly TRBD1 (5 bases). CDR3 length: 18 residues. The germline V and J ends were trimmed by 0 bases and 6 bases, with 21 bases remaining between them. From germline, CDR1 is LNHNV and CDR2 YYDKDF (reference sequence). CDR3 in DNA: TGTGCCACCAGCAGAGAATTGGGTAAGCCAGGGTACACCAATGAGCAGTTCTTC. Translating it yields CATSRELGKPGYTNEQFF.

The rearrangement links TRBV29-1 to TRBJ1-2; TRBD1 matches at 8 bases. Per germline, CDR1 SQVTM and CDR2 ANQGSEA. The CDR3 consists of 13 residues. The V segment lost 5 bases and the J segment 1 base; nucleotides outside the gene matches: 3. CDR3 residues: CSVMTGVNYGYTF. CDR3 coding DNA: TGCAGCGTTATGACAGGGGTTAACTATGGCTACACCTTC.

The CDR3 DNA follows: TGTGCCAGCAGCCAGACCCCAGGACAGGGGGACTACGAGCAGTACTTC. Protein sequence: CASSQTPGQGDYEQYF. The J gene is TRBJ2-7, the V gene TRBV14, with 10 bases that match TRBD1. With V trimmed by 3 bases and J by 3 bases, 8 bases remained unmatched. Germline loops: CDR1 SGHDN, CDR2 FVKESK. There are 16 residues in the CDR3. The entire variable domain, with the rest obtained from reference TRBV14 and TRBJ2-7, is as follows: EAGVTQFPSHSVIEKGQTVTLRCDPISGHDNLYWYRRVMGKEIKFLLHFVKESKQDESGMPNNRFLAERTGGTYSTLKVQPAELEDSGVYFCASSQTPGQGDYEQYFGPGTRLTVT.

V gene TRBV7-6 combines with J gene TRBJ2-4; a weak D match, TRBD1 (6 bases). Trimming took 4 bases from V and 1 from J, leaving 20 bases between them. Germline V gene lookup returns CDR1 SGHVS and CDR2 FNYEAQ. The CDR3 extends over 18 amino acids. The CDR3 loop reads CASSSGTEGGLAKNIQYF. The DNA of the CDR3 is TGTGCCAGCAGCTCCGGGACCGAAGGGGGATTGGCCAAAAACATTCAGTACTTC.